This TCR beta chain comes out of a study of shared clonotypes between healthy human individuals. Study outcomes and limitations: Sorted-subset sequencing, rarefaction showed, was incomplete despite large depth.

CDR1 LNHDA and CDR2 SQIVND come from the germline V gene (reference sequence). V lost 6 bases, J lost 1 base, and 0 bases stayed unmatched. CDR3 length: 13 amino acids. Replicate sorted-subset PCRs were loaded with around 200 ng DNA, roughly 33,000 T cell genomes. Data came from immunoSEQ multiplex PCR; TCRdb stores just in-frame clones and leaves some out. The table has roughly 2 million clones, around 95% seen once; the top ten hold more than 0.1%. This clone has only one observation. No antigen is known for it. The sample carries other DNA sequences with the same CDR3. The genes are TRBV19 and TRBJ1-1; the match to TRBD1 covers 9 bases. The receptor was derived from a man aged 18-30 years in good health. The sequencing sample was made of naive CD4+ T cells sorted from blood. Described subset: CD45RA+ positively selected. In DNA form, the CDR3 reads TGTGCCAGTAGGGGACAGGGGAACACTGAAGCTTTCTTT. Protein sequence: CASRGQGNTEAFF. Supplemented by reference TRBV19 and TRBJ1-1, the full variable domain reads DGGITQSPKYLFRKEGQNVTLSCEQNLNHDAMYWYRQDPGQGLRLIYYSQIVNDFQKGDIAEGYSVSREKKESFPLTVTSAQKNPTAFYLCASRGQGNTEAFFGQGTRLTVV.